The source of this TCR beta chain is a study of Graves' ophthalmopathy and Graves' hyperthyroidism. Amplification of TCR beta CDR3 regions used RNA transcripts. RT-PCR in the first round used HTBI primers; a second-round multiplex PCR followed. TCRdb called the multiplex PCR reads again in MiXCR, with one record for every CDR3 protein. The data contain approximately 640,000 distinct CDR3 sequences, roughly 39% of them singletons. Worth noting for this clonotype: The antigen is undetermined.

The V gene's germline CDR1 is SQVTM and CDR2 ANQGSEA. Germline trimming cut 4 bases from V and 7 bases from J; bases unmatched to any gene: 6. The length of the CDR3 is 12 residues. Broader study findings: Discriminating ophthalmopathy from stable hyperthyroidism, a 13-signature model attained a sensitivity of 85% to 90% and a specificity of about 81%.

This sequence joins TRBV29-1 and TRBJ2-7, with 8 bases matching TRBD1. The clonotype was recovered from an adult man with Graves' ophthalmopathy. Material for sequencing was peripheral blood. CDR3 residues: CSVAGQGEEQYF. As DNA, the CDR3 is TGCAGCGTTGCTGGACAGGGAGAAGAGCAGTACTTC.